Listed below are T cell receptor beta chains from one sample, sequenced in a study of metastatic and nonmetastatic thyroid tumors. TCRdb reprocessed the PCR reads via MiXCR. The sample has about 19,000 clones; roughly 15% are singletons. The sequencing sample was made of blood. The receptors were gathered from a male donor with papillary thyroid cancer or a benign thyroid nodule (not recorded which). Some clones in this sample may be carry-over from other donors' samples. Both conserved end residues are part of each CDR3. Fields, in order: D gene, V gene, J gene, clone size, CDR3 DNA, CDR3 protein. The D gene is left open where the match is weak. Some rows have no size entry. The others give once, few or many, or a class for an expanded clone.

-	TRBV6-5	TRBJ2-7	many	TGTGCCAGCAGTTCGAAATACGAGGGGAGACGCTACGAGCAGTACTTC	CASSSKYEGRRYEQYF
-	TRBV6-5	TRBJ2-2	many	TGTGCCAGCAGTTACGAGGGAGCCGGGGAGCTGTTTTTT	CASSYEGAGELFF
TRBD2	TRBV19	TRBJ2-2	medium-sized	TGTGCCAGTAGTTCCCTAGCGGGTTCGGGGGAGCTGTTTTTT	CASSSLAGSGELFF
-	TRBV20-1	TRBJ1-6	-	TGCAGTGCTAGGGGGGATGACTTT	CSARGDDF
-	TRBV7-9	TRBJ2-5	many	TGTGCCAGCAAGATTCAGGGGTACCAAGAGACCCAGTACTTC	CASKIQGYQETQYF
-	TRBV7-3	TRBJ2-3	many	TGTGCCAGCAGCTTATTGGGCCGGGCAGATACGCAGTATTTT	CASSLLGRADTQYF
-	TRBV20-1	TRBJ2-7	many	TGCAGTGCTAGGATCCCCCGGAGGGTTGGCTCCTACGAGCAGTACTTC	CSARIPRRVGSYEQYF
TRBD1	TRBV28	TRBJ2-2	few	TGTGCCAGCAGTGCCGCAGACAGGGACACCGGGGAGCTGTTTTTT	CASSAADRDTGELFF
TRBD2	TRBV11-3	TRBJ2-7	medium-sized	TGTGCCAGCAGCCTCATGGGACTAAACGAGCAGTACTTC	CASSLMGLNEQYF
-	TRBV6-1	TRBJ2-7	few	TGTGCCAGCAAGCGGAGCTCCTACGAGCAGTACTTC	CASKRSSYEQYF
-	TRBV6-2/TRBV6-3	TRBJ2-1	few	TGTGCCAGCGGTCGGGAAGCCTACAATGAGCAGTTCTTC	CASGREAYNEQFF
TRBD2	TRBV5-5	TRBJ2-7	many	TGTGCCAGCAGCTTAGCGGGAGGAAGCTCCTACGAGCAGTACTTC	CASSLAGGSSYEQYF
-	TRBV4-2	TRBJ2-7	once	TGTGCCAGCAGCCATAACTTGGACCGTGTTCCCTACGAGCAGTACTTC	CASSHNLDRVPYEQYF
-	TRBV13	TRBJ1-3	many	TGTGCCAGCAGCTTTGAGGGGACGGATAGCTCTGGAAACACCATATATTTT	CASSFEGTDSSGNTIYF
-	TRBV30	TRBJ1-1	many	TGTGCCTGGAGTAGACACCGGAACACTGAAGCTTTCTTT	CAWSRHRNTEAFF
-	TRBV30	TRBJ1-6	many	TGTGCCTGGAGTTCCCGAGGATATAATTCACCCCTCCACTTT	CAWSSRGYNSPLHF